This is a list of T cell receptor beta chains from one sample in a study of blood T cell repertoires in COVID-19. Clones were sequenced by immunoSEQ multiplex PCR, and TCRdb holds only the in-frame ones, with some missing. This sample has around 300,000 clones; roughly nine tenths occur once, and the top ten carry roughly 2.3%. Sequences were obtained from peripheral blood. The receptor source for this set is a young woman with COVID-19, enrolled during active disease. CDR3s include the opening cysteine and the closing phenylalanine or tryptophan. D genes are given only for firm matches. Clone size appears in some rows only: once, few, many, or a class for an expanded clone.

CDR3	DNA	V	size	J	D
CASSLKGGPQPQHF	TGTGCCAGCAGTTTAAAGGGAGGACCTCAGCCCCAGCATTTT	TRBV27	once	TRBJ1-5	NA
CASSYGGQGRDGYTF	TGTGCCAGCAGTTACGGAGGACAGGGGAGGGATGGCTACACCTTC	TRBV6-5	NA	TRBJ1-2	TRBD1
CASSVVAGGSIGEQYF	TGTGCCAGCAGCGTAGTCGCGGGAGGGTCCATCGGGGAGCAGTACTTC	TRBV9	NA	TRBJ2-7	TRBD2
CASSSGLAGTYEQYF	TGTGCCAGCAGCTCCGGACTAGCGGGAACCTACGAGCAGTACTTC	TRBV7-9	NA	TRBJ2-7	TRBD2
CASRDRGGHNEQFF	TGTGCCAGTAGAGACAGGGGGGGTCACAATGAGCAGTTCTTC	TRBV19	once	TRBJ2-1	TRBD1
CASSMDTDQPQHF	TGTGCCAGTAGTATGGACACCGATCAGCCCCAGCATTTT	TRBV19	NA	TRBJ1-5	NA
CASSLLRGPYEQYF	TGTGCCAGCAGTTTATTGAGGGGGCCCTACGAGCAGTACTTC	TRBV27	NA	TRBJ2-7	TRBD1
CASSLGAYNEQFF	TGTGCCAGCAGCTTAGGGGCTTACAATGAGCAGTTCTTC	TRBV7-9	NA	TRBJ2-1	NA
CASSSDRPTGELFF	TGCGCCAGCAGCTCCGACAGGCCGACCGGGGAGCTGTTTTTT	TRBV10-1	NA	TRBJ2-2	NA
CASSLMGQAPFNEQFF	TGTGCCAGCAGCTTGATGGGGCAGGCACCCTTCAATGAGCAGTTCTTC	TRBV7-9	NA	TRBJ2-1	NA
CASSSDRLQETQYF	TGTGCCAGCAGCTCGGACAGGTTACAAGAGACCCAGTACTTC	TRBV5-8	NA	TRBJ2-5	TRBD1
CASSFGDSNQPQHF	TGTGCCAGCAGCTTCGGAGATAGCAATCAGCCCCAGCATTTT	TRBV5-5	once	TRBJ1-5	NA
CASSGHRGVGELFF	TGTGCCAGTAGTGGTCACAGGGGAGTCGGGGAGCTGTTTTTT	TRBV19	NA	TRBJ2-2	TRBD1
CAWSVDGAYEQYF	TGTGCCTGGAGTGTAGACGGGGCCTACGAGCAGTACTTC	TRBV30	NA	TRBJ2-7	NA